This T cell receptor beta chain was identified during a study of tumor-infiltrating lymphocytes in primary liver carcinoma (dated by TCRdb to about 2017). Notes on the research overall: About 5 patients with histopathologically diagnosed primary liver carcinoma underwent surgical resection in China between November 2015 and early 2016. The five patients, three men and two women aged 30 to 69 years, had hepatocellular carcinoma (four) or combined HCC and intrahepatic cholangiocarcinoma (one). The five patients had tumors of stage T1-T3 N0M0, with maximum diameters ranging from 4.2 to 10 cm. Samples yielded roughly 3.65 to 7.5 million productive TCRbeta reads; read depth did not differ significantly between tissue types. The study combined TCRbeta repertoire sequencing, expression microarrays and whole-exome sequencing across five regions of each liver tumor, with adjacent normal tissue and blood. A total of some 35 specimens from 5 patients underwent TCRbeta repertoire sequencing, comprising 25 tumor regions, 5 adjacent noncancerous liver tissues and 5 peripheral blood samples. Repertoires from technical replicates were highly reproducible, with mean shared-clone rates roughly 0.89 and correlation coefficients above 0.95.

TRIzol reagent was used to extract blood RNA from unsorted whole blood, while the DNeasy Blood & Tissue kit provided the germline DNA. Chronic HBV infection was present in the patients, and the patients were treatment-naive at sampling. Before surgery, about 4 milliliters of peripheral blood were collected into K2EDTA tubes. A constant-region primer and ProtoScript II reverse transcriptase were used to reverse-transcribe TCRbeta-specific cDNA from around 540 ng total RNA. Three nested multiplex PCR rounds, following a slightly modified ARM-PCR procedure, were used to build the TCRbeta libraries. Multiplex TRBV1-TRBV30 forward primers and a Cbeta reverse primer were used in the first two PCR rounds, each of which was run for approximately 11 cycles. Sample barcodes and Illumina adapters were attached in a final 25-cycle PCR using Deep VentR polymerase. Amplicons of 200-500 bp were gel-purified with a QIAquick gel extraction kit before sequencing. An Illumina HiSeq 2500 was used to sequence the TCRbeta amplicons with 250-bp paired-end reads. The original pipeline was this. Quality trimming of reads was performed with Trimmomatic v0.33, and paired reads were merged with FLASH v1.2.11 so that full CDR3 sequences could be recovered. V, D and J germline segments were assigned to the rearranged TCRbeta sequences by MiGEC v1.2.1b. Clonotype statistics, along with Shannon-Wiener diversity indices, were calculated using VDJtools v1.0.0. Except for diversity analysis, only each sample's 250 most abundant clonotypes were used in subsequent analyses to reduce sampling bias. TCRdb itself trimmed the public reads at Q25 with fastp, ran MiXCR and retained productive beta chains. Rows merge per CDR3 protein into single entries with the most common DNA and genes. What appears here as the V and J calls and clone size reflects TCRdb's work, not the paper's. The sample profile shows about 320,000 distinct CDR3 sequences; approximately 60% of them were found once. The ten largest clones add up to about 9.4% of the sample.

The table lists this clonotype with many counts. Its antigen is currently not known. No base quality values were provided; no much bigger clone lies one nucleotide off. The CDR3 runs 15 amino acids, cysteine and phenylalanine included. Only CDR3 DNA is held: 45 bases, read in frame from base 1. Trimming at the junction amounts to 5 bases on V and 4 bases on J, and the germline ends lie 14 bases apart. Findings and caveats that apply to the study as a whole: Because sequencing covered only the TCR beta chain and unpaired alpha chains were not captured, true repertoire diversity is likely underestimated. Repertoire overlap was found to be higher between tumor regions (mean around 35%) than between tumor-adjacent (roughly 17%) or tumor-blood (about 15%) pairs, consistent with antigen-driven expansion. A significantly larger repertoire fraction was made up by the top 250 clones in tumors than in blood (p = 0.039). Bulk unsorted samples precluded comparing CD4+ and CD8+ T cell repertoires. The study included only four to six patients, and the authors note findings should be validated in a larger study.

This sequence uses TRBV12-3 or TRBV12-4 and TRBJ2-2, with a tentative D call of TRBD1 or TRBD2, each matching 5 bases. Sequencing input: peripheral blood. This clonotype was sampled from a man aged 35 to 55 with primary liver carcinoma and hepatitis B virus infection. The CDR3 protein is CASSPGKGSTGELFF. At the DNA level, the sequence is TGTGCCAGCAGTCCCGGAAAGGGGAGCACCGGGGAGCTGTTTTTT.